What follows are 23 T cell receptor beta chains derived from one specimen sequenced in a study of control samples from healthy donors and cancer patients. TCRdb's copy holds only in-frame clones and misses some; the assay was immunoSEQ multiplex PCR. The sample shows approximately 100,000 clones, around 89% of them seen only once. Sequencing input: blood. The origin of the receptors is a man aged 25-45 years in good health.

CDR3 sequence (DNA): TGTGCCAGCAGCTTGAGGTCTAGCGGGAAGGAGACCCAGTACTTC. Encoded protein: CASSLRSSGKETQYF. The J gene is TRBJ2-5, the V gene TRBV5-6, with 9 bases identical to TRBD2. CDR3 length: 15 residues. The junction had 6 bases not matched to a gene; V was cut back by 1 base and J by 5 bases. Germline CDR1 reads SGHDT; CDR2 reads YYEEEE.

This clone was seen more than once but under ten times. The chain couples TRBV11-2 to TRBJ1-5; 10 bases match TRBD1. CDR3 length equals 14 residues. Germline values: CDR1 SGHAT, CDR2 FQNNGV. J lost 6 bases, V lost 4 bases, and 3 bases had no gene match. The CDR3 DNA reads as TGTGCCAGCAGCTCGGACAGGGGGAGTCAGCCCCAGCATTTT. This codes for CASSSDRGSQPQHF.

This chain links TRBV10-1 with TRBJ2-3; no clear D. Germline V gene data show CDR1 as WNHNN and CDR2 as SYGVQD (reference sequence). Deletions cut 3 bases from V and 10 bases from J, with 11 bases between. The CDR3 spans 12 residues. The CDR3 here is CASSEPGRAQYF. Written as DNA, the CDR3 is TGCGCCAGCAGTGAACCGGGTAGGGCGCAGTATTTT.

This clone is a singleton in its sample. The chain couples TRBV2 to TRBJ2-1, with D possibly being TRBD1 (6 bases). This CDR3 comprises 15 residues. CDR1 is SNHLY and CDR2 is FYNNEI in the germline V gene. Deletions cut 5 bases from V and 1 base from J, with 12 bases between. As DNA, the CDR3 is TGTGCCAGCAGTACAGGGTCTGGGTCCTACAATGAGCAGTTCTTC. It specifies CASSTGSGSYNEQFF. Complete variable domain (other parts from reference TRBV2 and TRBJ2-1): EPEVTQTPSHQVTQMGQEVILRCVPISNHLYFYWYRQILGQKVEFLVSFYNNEISEKSEIFDDQFSVERPDGSNFTLKIRSTKLEDSAMYFCASSTGSGSYNEQFFGPGTRLTVL.

V and J are TRBV6-2 or TRBV6-3 and TRBJ2-5; 13 bases align to TRBD2. Unmatched junction bases numbered 9, after V lost 2 bases and J lost 0 bases. Per the germline V gene, CDR1 is MNHEY and CDR2 is SVGEGT. There are 19 residues in the CDR3. CDR3 region: CASSYGTSGESLNQETQYF. The DNA of the CDR3 is TGTGCCAGCAGTTACGGGACTAGCGGGGAGAGCTTAAACCAAGAGACCCAGTACTTC.

The V call is TRBV27, the J call TRBJ2-7, with 9 bases matching TRBD1. This CDR3 has 15 amino acids. Germline V gene sequence: CDR1 MNHEY, CDR2 SMNVEV (reference sequence). After removal of 7 bases from V and 3 bases from J, the junction contained 10 bases not matched to a gene. CDR3 region: CASKPGQGRDYEQYF. CDR3 coding DNA: TGTGCCAGCAAACCCGGACAGGGGCGCGACTACGAGCAGTACTTC.

The CDR3 sequence is CASSLSLDQPQHF. The CDR3 DNA follows: TGTGCCAGCAGCTTAAGCCTCGATCAGCCCCAGCATTTT. The rearrangement links TRBV7-6 to TRBJ1-5; no definite D call. The germline CDR1 and CDR2 sequences are SGHVS and FNYEAQ. This CDR3 has 13 residues. Trimming took 2 bases from V and 5 from J, leaving 7 bases between them.

CDR3 protein: CASSLASSGLVDSPLHF. CDR3 coding DNA: TGTGCCAGCAGCTTGGCCTCTTCGGGGCTAGTTGATTCACCCCTCCACTTT. V usage is TRBV5-6 and J usage is TRBJ1-6; D might be TRBD1 (5 bases). Trimming took 0 bases from V and 8 from J, leaving 18 bases between them. CDR3 length: 17 residues. From germline, CDR1 is SGHDT and CDR2 YYEEEE.

This CDR3 is CASSHQGNTIYF. In nucleotides, the CDR3 is TGCGCCAGCAGCCACCAGGGAAACACCATATATTTT. The V gene is TRBV4-1, the J gene TRBJ1-3; D unresolved. The V gene lost 3 bases and the J gene lost 4 bases, with 4 bases spanning the gap. CDR3 length: 12 amino acids. The germline gives CDR1 MGHRA, CDR2 YSYEKL.

CDR3 in amino acids: CASSTSGRASDEQFF. The CDR3 DNA reads TGTGCCAGCAGCACTAGCGGGAGGGCCTCGGATGAGCAGTTCTTC. The chain carries TRBV5-6 and TRBJ2-1; 13 nucleotides align to TRBD2. This CDR3 has 15 amino acids. The V and J ends lost 4 bases and 8 bases, in that order; junction bases with no gene match: 6. Germline CDR1 is SGHDT and CDR2 is YYEEEE.

The chain is built from TRBV2 and TRBJ2-7, with 8 nucleotides matching TRBD1. J was trimmed by 7 bases and V by 6 bases; bases with no gene match: 20. The germline gives CDR1 SNHLY, CDR2 FYNNEI. The CDR3 covers 17 residues. The CDR3 here is CASSVDREELRTGEQYF. DNA for the CDR3: TGTGCCAGCAGCGTGGACAGGGAGGAATTGCGAACGGGGGAGCAGTACTTC.

This chain joins TRBV7-3 and TRBJ1-2; D is unresolved. V was cut by 1 base and J by 4 bases, with 10 bases left in between. In germline, CDR1 is SGHTA, CDR2 FQGTGA. This CDR3 contains 14 residues. The CDR3 bases are TGTGCCAGCAGCTTAAAGGGTGAGTCCTATGGCTACACCTTC. It is translated as CASSLKGESYGYTF.

The chain links TRBV27 to TRBJ2-7, with 10 bases that match TRBD1. Trimming at V came to 2 bases and at J to 3 bases, leaving 4 bases not matched to a gene. Germline CDR1 MNHEY, CDR2 SMNVEV (reference sequence). The length of the CDR3 is 15 residues. CDR3 DNA: TGTGCCAGCAGTTTAAGGGGACAGGGGAACTACGAGCAGTACGTC. Protein: CASSLRGQGNYEQYV.

J is TRBJ2-1 and V is TRBV12-3 or TRBV12-4, with D possibly called TRBD1 or TRBD2 (5 bases each). The CDR3 has 11 amino acids. V lost 6 bases and J 11 bases, leaving 11 bases between the germline ends. This CDR3 is CASRGPGQQFF. The DNA for the CDR3 is TGTGCCAGCAGGGGACCGGGCCAGCAGTTCTTC.

The V gene is TRBV19, the J gene TRBJ2-7; D perhaps matches TRBD2 (5 bases). The ends were cut back, 2 bases at V and 0 bases at J, with 11 bases in the middle. Looked up from germline, CDR1 is LNHDA and CDR2 is SQIVND (reference sequence). This CDR3 has 15 amino acids. The CDR3 sequence is CASSITTGISYEQYF. The CDR3, as DNA: TGTGCCAGTAGTATAACGACGGGGATCTCCTACGAGCAGTACTTC.

This clone was detected a few times. The chain has TRBV7-2 and TRBJ1-1; D possibly corresponds to TRBD1 (6 bases). The V end lost 7 bases, the J end lost 7 bases, and 19 bases lay between the germline ends. CDR1 SGHTA and CDR2 FQGNSA come from the germline V gene. The length of the CDR3 is 14 residues. DNA of the CDR3: TGTGCCAGCACCGGTAGGACAGCTAAGTTTGAAGCTTTCTTT. Translation gives CASTGRTAKFEAFF.

V usage is TRBV27 and J usage is TRBJ1-2; TRBD1 is a possible D gene (6 bases). V dropped 7 bases and J dropped 2 bases, with 8 bases sitting between them. Germline V gives CDR1 MNHEY, CDR2 SMNVEV (reference sequence). CDR3 length: 12 residues. CDR3 nucleotide sequence: TGTGCCAGCAAACAGGGAAACTATGGCTACACCTTC. This codes for CASKQGNYGYTF.

This clone was seen a few times. The genes are TRBV7-9 and TRBJ1-2; 7 nucleotides match TRBD1. Germline CDR1 SEHNR, CDR2 FQNEAQ (reference sequence). J lost 6 bases, V lost 5 bases, and 9 bases had no gene match. This CDR3 region has 14 residues. In DNA form, the CDR3 reads TGTGCCAGCAGCCGGGCGGAGGGGGCGCATGGCTACACCTTC. It specifies CASSRAEGAHGYTF.

The rearrangement uses TRBV27 and TRBJ1-1, with TRBD1 as a possible D gene (6 bases). Germline values: CDR1 MNHEY, CDR2 SMNVEV (reference sequence). Trimming left V 8 bases short and J 10 bases short, with 23 bases between. The CDR3 length is 14 residues. In nucleotides, the CDR3 is TGTGCCAGCCTCCCCTGGGGGGGCAGGGAAGGAGCTTTCTTT. Amino acids: CASLPWGGREGAFF.

This sequence joins TRBV12-3 or TRBV12-4 and TRBJ1-6; 8 bases are a match to TRBD1. Unmatched junction bases numbered 6, after V lost 6 bases and J lost 11 bases. The CDR3 loop spans 13 amino acids. CDR3 region: CASRPGGSAPLHF. CDR3 nucleotides: TGTGCCAGCAGACCAGGGGGCTCAGCACCCCTCCACTTT.

The rearrangement joins TRBV10-3 to TRBJ1-6, with 8 nucleotides matching TRBD1. The CDR3 totals 15 residues. Trimming took 3 bases from V and 6 from J; bases not matched to a gene: 4. Germline V gene lookup returns CDR1 ENHRY and CDR2 SYGVKD. The CDR3 nucleotides read TGTGCCATCAGTGAAGGACAGGGAGGTAATTCACCCCTCCACTTT. Its protein is CAISEGQGGNSPLHF.

This sequence joins TRBV7-3 and TRBJ1-6, with a tentative D call TRBD1 (5 bases). V gave up 2 bases and J gave up 7 bases, with 9 bases separating them. The germline gives CDR1 SGHTA, CDR2 FQGTGA. The CDR3 runs 14 residues. The chain's CDR3 is CASSLSGWNSPLHF. Written as DNA, the CDR3 is TGTGCCAGCAGCTTATCAGGGTGGAATTCACCCCTCCACTTT.

This chain links TRBV14 with TRBJ1-1, with D unresolved. The V end lost 0 bases, the J end lost 6 bases, and 14 bases lay between the germline ends. CDR3 length equals 15 residues. Germline V gives CDR1 SGHDN, CDR2 FVKESK. CDR3 sequence (DNA): TGTGCCAGCAGCCAAGATTTCAGCCAGGCTTCTGAAGCTTTCTTT. Residues: CASSQDFSQASEAFF. The variable domain in full, with the rest retrieved from reference TRBV14 and TRBJ1-1, is EAGVTQFPSHSVIEKGQTVTLRCDPISGHDNLYWYRRVMGKEIKFLLHFVKESKQDESGMPNNRFLAERTGGTYSTLKVQPAELEDSGVYFCASSQDFSQASEAFFGQGTRLTVV.